Below are 22 T cell receptor beta chains sequenced from a single sample in a study of long-term antiretroviral therapy in people with HIV. Assay version v3.0 of immunoSEQ was used, and it was run at survey level. Clones were sequenced by immunoSEQ multiplex PCR, and TCRdb holds only the in-frame ones, with some missing. The sample comprises some 35,000 clones, roughly 94% of which are singletons, and 3.6% rests with the top ten. This specimen consisted of unsorted PBMCs, obtained 4.1 years after starting antiretroviral therapy. The receptors come from a woman between 50 and 59 years old with HIV.

The chain combines TRBV13 with TRBJ1-6; 8 nucleotides match TRBD1. From germline, CDR1 is PRHDT and CDR2 FYEKMQ (reference sequence). The CDR3 covers 15 residues. J lost 9 bases, V lost 5 bases, and 9 bases had no gene match. The CDR3 reads CASSAKDRAISPLHF. The CDR3 DNA is TGTGCCAGCAGCGCCAAGGACAGGGCCATTTCACCCCTCCACTTT.

The rearrangement links TRBV10-3 to TRBJ1-2, with D maybe TRBD1 (6 bases). This CDR3 is 15 amino acids long. In germline, CDR1 is ENHRY, CDR2 SYGVKD. The V end was cut by 1 base, the J end by 3 bases, with 12 bases between. CDR3 DNA: TGTGCCATCAGTGAGTTGGGGGGGGCCGACTATGGCTACACCTTC. Amino acid sequence: CAISELGGADYGYTF.

J is TRBJ1-2 and V is TRBV2, with 8 nucleotides matching TRBD1. The CDR3 loop spans 12 amino acids. Germline loops: CDR1 SNHLY, CDR2 FYNNEI. The trim removed 10 bases at V and 6 bases at J, leaving 7 bases unmatched. The CDR3 DNA follows: TGTGCCACCCCCCGGACAGGGAATGGCTACACCTTC. Translated, it gives CATPRTGNGYTF. The whole variable domain, remainder taken from reference TRBV2 and TRBJ1-2, is EPEVTQTPSHQVTQMGQEVILRCVPISNHLYFYWYRQILGQKVEFLVSFYNNEISEKSEIFDDQFSVERPDGSNFTLKIRSTKLEDSAMYFCATPRTGNGYTFGSGTRLTVV.

The rearrangement links TRBV15 to TRBJ2-1; either TRBD1 or TRBD2 may supply D (5 bases each). CDR1 and CDR2 from the germline V gene are LNHNV and YYDKDF (reference sequence). This CDR3 is built from 15 residues. Deletions cut 0 bases from V and 8 bases from J, with 14 bases between. CDR3 protein: CATSRDPSGGHEQFF. For the CDR3, the DNA is TGTGCCACCAGCAGAGATCCGTCTGGGGGTCATGAGCAGTTCTTC.

The genes are TRBV9 and TRBJ2-3; perhaps TRBD2 as D (5 bases). V lost 0 bases and J 2 bases, leaving 10 bases between the germline ends. The CDR3 spans 15 residues. Germline V CDR1 and CDR2: SGDLS, YYNGEE. In DNA form, the CDR3 reads TGTGCCAGCAGCGTAGTACCGGGGTCCACAGATACGCAGTATTTT. This sequence encodes CASSVVPGSTDTQYF.

Turning to this clone: At one end, the junction sequence differs from germline, possibly due to a read error. The chain couples TRBV7-7 to TRBJ2-2, with D perhaps matching TRBD1 or TRBD2 (5 bases each). This CDR3 contains 14 residues. Germline V gene sequence: CDR1 SSHAT, CDR2 FNYEAQ (reference sequence). CDR3 protein: CASSPRGYTGELFF. The CDR3 nucleotides read TGTGCTAGCAGCCCCCGGGGCTACACCGGGGAGCTGTTTTTT.

This chain uses TRBV4-1 with TRBJ2-7; maybe TRBD1 (6 bases). This CDR3 contains 14 residues. The V gene lost 4 bases and the J gene lost 0 bases, with 10 bases spanning the gap. CDR1 and CDR2 (germline): MGHRA, YSYEKL. The DNA for the CDR3 is TGCGCCAGCAGCCGAGGGGGACCCTCCTACGAGCAGTACTTC. It encodes CASSRGGPSYEQYF.

The chain recombines TRBV6-6 with TRBJ1-5, with 7 nucleotides matching TRBD1. After removal of 6 bases from V and 5 bases from J, the junction contained 10 bases not matched to a gene. The germline CDR1 and CDR2 sequences are MNHNY and SVGAGI (reference sequence). The CDR3 loop spans 15 amino acids. The chain's CDR3 is CASSIRQGGDQPQHF. Written as DNA, the CDR3 is TGTGCCAGCAGCATTAGACAGGGCGGGGATCAGCCCCAGCATTTT.

The rearrangement joins TRBV7-6 to TRBJ2-6; D is unresolved. Between the trimmed V and J ends, which lost 6 bases and 1 base, there was a span of 13 bases. Germline values: CDR1 SGHVS, CDR2 FNYEAQ. The CDR3 is made up of 16 amino acids. CDR3 coding DNA: TGTGCCAGCAGTCAACGGTCCTTGTCTGGGGCCAACGTCCTGACTTTC. It specifies CASSQRSLSGANVLTF.

This chain uses TRBV4-1 with TRBJ1-6, with D tentatively TRBD1 (5 bases). The ends were cut back, 0 bases at V and 8 bases at J, with 11 bases in the middle. CDR3 length equals 15 residues. The germline V gene has CDR1 MGHRA and CDR2 YSYEKL. This CDR3 is CASSQDMGDYSPLHF. The CDR3, as DNA: TGCGCCAGCAGCCAAGATATGGGGGACTATTCACCCCTCCACTTT.

The V call is TRBV6-5, the J call TRBJ1-4; D remains unclear. CDR3 size: 13 residues. Germline loops: CDR1 MNHEY, CDR2 SVGAGI. V lost 5 bases to trimming and J lost 4 bases, with 8 bases between them. Written as DNA, the CDR3 is TGTGCCAGCAGTCGGGCAGTTAATGAAAAACTGTTTTTT. Translation gives CASSRAVNEKLFF.

J is TRBJ2-7 and V is TRBV21-1. TRBV21-1 is assigned pseudogene status. The CDR3 consists of 13 residues. The CDR3 DNA sequence: TGTGCCAGCAGCAAAGGGGAAAACTACGAGCAGTACTTC. Translation: CASSKGENYEQYF.

This clone was seen a single time. This chain joins TRBV6-5 and TRBJ2-7; 10 positions agree with TRBD1. Germline V CDR1 and CDR2: MNHEY, SVGAGI. The CDR3 contains 15 residues. Trimming removed 6 bases from V and 6 bases from J; junction bases left unmatched: 11. In DNA, the CDR3 is TGTGCCAGCAGCCTCACCGGGACAGGGGACGCCGAGCAGTACTTC. It encodes CASSLTGTGDAEQYF.

The genes are TRBV6-5 and TRBJ1-2, with TRBD1 matching 8 bases. CDR1 and CDR2 from the germline V gene are MNHEY and SVGAGI. The CDR3 contains 13 residues. Trimming took 5 bases from V and 8 from J; bases not matched to a gene: 7. The CDR3 here is CASSPSRGPGYTF. The CDR3 DNA is TGTGCCAGCAGTCCCTCCAGGGGGCCAGGCTACACCTTC.

The V gene is TRBV7-9, the J gene TRBJ2-7; 8 nucleotides line up with TRBD1. Germline V gives CDR1 SEHNR, CDR2 FQNEAQ (reference sequence). The CDR3 loop spans 13 amino acids. The J segment lost 4 bases and the V segment lost 4 bases, leaving 3 bases of the junction unmatched. The CDR3 spells CASSWTGIYEQYF. The CDR3 DNA follows: TGTGCCAGCAGCTGGACAGGGATTTACGAGCAGTACTTC.

The rearrangement links TRBV4-3 to TRBJ2-2; D is possibly TRBD1 (6 bases). The CDR3 contains 18 residues. V lost 3 bases, J lost 3 bases, and 20 bases lay in between. In germline, CDR1 is LGHNA, CDR2 YSLEER. CDR3 residues: CASSHAQGSGGHTGELFF. The CDR3 DNA is TGCGCCAGCAGCCATGCACAGGGTTCCGGTGGCCACACCGGGGAGCTGTTTTTT.

The chain couples TRBV10-1 to TRBJ2-7; TRBD1 aligns across 7 bases. After removal of 10 bases from V and 1 base from J, the junction contained 16 bases not matched to a gene. CDR1 and CDR2 (germline): WNHNN, SYGVQD (reference sequence). The CDR3 extends over 16 amino acids. The CDR3 sequence: CANHYFLTGKSYEQYF. CDR3 DNA sequence: TGCGCCAACCACTACTTCTTGACAGGGAAGTCCTACGAGCAGTACTTC.

This clone has just one count. V gene TRBV5-1 combines with J gene TRBJ1-1; no firm D call. V was shortened by 4 bases and J by 3 bases, with 10 bases between the two germline ends. The CDR3 runs to 13 residues. From germline, CDR1 is SGHRS and CDR2 YFSETQ. The CDR3 DNA reads as TGCGCCAGCAGCCCTGGACGGGACACTGAAGCTTTCTTT. Amino acids: CASSPGRDTEAFF.

V usage is TRBV2 and J usage is TRBJ2-3, with no clear D. V was pared by 3 bases and J by 7 bases, with 8 bases between. The CDR3 length is 12 residues. CDR1 is SNHLY and CDR2 is FYNNEI in the germline V gene. For the CDR3, the DNA is TGTGCCAGCAGTGACGGTGGGCATACGCAGTATTTT. Protein product: CASSDGGHTQYF.

V gene TRBV7-9 combines with J gene TRBJ1-5; tentatively, D is TRBD1 (5 bases). CDR1 and CDR2 (germline): SEHNR, FQNEAQ (reference sequence). V shed 5 bases and J shed 11 bases, with 13 bases lying between them. The CDR3 covers 12 residues. CDR3 sequence reads: CASSPGRGAQHF. The CDR3 DNA is TGTGCCAGCAGCCCTGGACGGGGGGCCCAGCATTTT.

This clone was seen just once. The V gene is TRBV4-2, the J gene TRBJ2-7, with 8 bases that match TRBD1. Per germline, CDR1 LGHNA and CDR2 YNFKEQ. The CDR3 length is 14 residues. Trimming removed 4 bases from V and 0 bases from J; junction bases left unmatched: 2. CDR3 loop: CASSPTGGSYEQYF. CDR3 bases: TGTGCCAGCAGCCCAACAGGGGGCTCCTACGAGCAGTACTTC.

The chain is built from TRBV2 and TRBJ1-1; no clear D gene. CDR1 SNHLY and CDR2 FYNNEI come from the germline V gene. This CDR3 region has 11 residues. Between the trimmed V and J ends, which lost 8 bases and 1 base, there was a span of 5 bases. The DNA of the CDR3 is TGTGCCAGCCTAGAGAACACTGAAGCTTTCTTT. This translates into CASLENTEAFF.